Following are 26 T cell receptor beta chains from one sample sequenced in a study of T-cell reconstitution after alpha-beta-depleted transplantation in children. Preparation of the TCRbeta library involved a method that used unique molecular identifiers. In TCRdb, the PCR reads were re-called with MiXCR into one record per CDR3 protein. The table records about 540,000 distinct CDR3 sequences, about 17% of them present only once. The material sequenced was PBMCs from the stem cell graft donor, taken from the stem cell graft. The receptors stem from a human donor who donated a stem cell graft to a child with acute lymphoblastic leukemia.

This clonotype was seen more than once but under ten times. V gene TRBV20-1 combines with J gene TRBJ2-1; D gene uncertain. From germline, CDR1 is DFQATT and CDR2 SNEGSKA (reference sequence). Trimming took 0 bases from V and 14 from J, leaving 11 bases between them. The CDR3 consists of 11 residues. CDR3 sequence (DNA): TGCAGTGCTAGAGATTGGCCGACTGAGTTCTTC. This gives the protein CSARDWPTEFF.

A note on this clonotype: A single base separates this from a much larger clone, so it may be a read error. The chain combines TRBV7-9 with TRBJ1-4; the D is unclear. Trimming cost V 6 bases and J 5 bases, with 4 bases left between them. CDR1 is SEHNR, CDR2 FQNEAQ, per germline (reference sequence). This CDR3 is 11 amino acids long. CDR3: CASSINEKLFF. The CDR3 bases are TGTGCCAGCAGTATCAATGAAAAACTGTTTTTT.

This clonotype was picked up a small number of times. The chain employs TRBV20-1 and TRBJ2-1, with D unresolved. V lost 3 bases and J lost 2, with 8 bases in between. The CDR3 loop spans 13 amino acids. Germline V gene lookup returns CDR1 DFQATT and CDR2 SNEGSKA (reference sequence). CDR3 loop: CSASPDTYNEQFF. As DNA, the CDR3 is TGCAGTGCTAGTCCGGATACCTACAATGAGCAGTTCTTC.

The CDR3 coding sequence is TGTGCCAGCTCACCACCGATGAGGGGGGGCCTCCGAACGAACACTGAAGCTTTCTTT. Its translation: CASSPPMRGGLRTNTEAFF. The chain recombines TRBV18 with TRBJ1-1, with D possibly matching TRBD1 (6 bases). The germline CDR1 and CDR2 sequences are KGHSH and LQKENI. V was clipped by 0 bases and J by 1 base, with 21 bases between them. There are 19 residues in the CDR3.

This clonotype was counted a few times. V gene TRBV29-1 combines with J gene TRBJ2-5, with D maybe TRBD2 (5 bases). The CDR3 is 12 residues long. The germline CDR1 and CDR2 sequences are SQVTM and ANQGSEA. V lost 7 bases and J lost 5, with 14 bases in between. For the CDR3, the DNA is TGCAGCGCAAACGGGGTGCAGGAGACCCAGTACTTC. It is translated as CSANGVQETQYF.

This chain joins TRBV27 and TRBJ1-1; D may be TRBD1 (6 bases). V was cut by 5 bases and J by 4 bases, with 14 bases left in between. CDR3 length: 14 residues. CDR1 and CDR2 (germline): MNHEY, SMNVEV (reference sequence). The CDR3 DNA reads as TGTGCCAGCAGTCCACAGGGTTTAAGCACTGAAGCTTTCTTT. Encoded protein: CASSPQGLSTEAFF.

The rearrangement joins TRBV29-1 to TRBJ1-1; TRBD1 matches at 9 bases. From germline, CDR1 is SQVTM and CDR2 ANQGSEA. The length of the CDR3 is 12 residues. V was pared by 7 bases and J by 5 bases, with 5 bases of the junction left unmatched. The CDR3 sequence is CSAGQGRTEAFF. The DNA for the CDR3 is TGCAGCGCAGGACAGGGGCGAACTGAAGCTTTCTTT.

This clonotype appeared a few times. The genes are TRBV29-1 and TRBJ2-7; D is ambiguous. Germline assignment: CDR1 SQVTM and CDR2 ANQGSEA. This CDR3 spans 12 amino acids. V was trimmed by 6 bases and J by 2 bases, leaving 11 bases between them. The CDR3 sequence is CSVLTGTYEQYF. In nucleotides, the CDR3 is TGCAGCGTACTGACGGGTACCTACGAGCAGTACTTC.

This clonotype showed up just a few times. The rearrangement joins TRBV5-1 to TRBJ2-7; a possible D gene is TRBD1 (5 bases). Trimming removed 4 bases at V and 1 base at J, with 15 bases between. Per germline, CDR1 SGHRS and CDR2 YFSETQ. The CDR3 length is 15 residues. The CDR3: CASSADSRQSYEQYF. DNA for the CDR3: TGCGCCAGCAGCGCCGACAGTCGTCAATCCTACGAGCAGTACTTC.

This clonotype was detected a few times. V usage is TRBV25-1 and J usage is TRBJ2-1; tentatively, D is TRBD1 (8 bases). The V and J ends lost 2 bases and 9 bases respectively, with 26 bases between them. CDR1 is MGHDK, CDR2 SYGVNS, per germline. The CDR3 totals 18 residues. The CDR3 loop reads CASSEKYRGSGGYAEQFF. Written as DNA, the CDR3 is TGTGCCAGCAGTGAAAAGTACAGGGGGTCGGGGGGATACGCTGAGCAGTTCTTC.

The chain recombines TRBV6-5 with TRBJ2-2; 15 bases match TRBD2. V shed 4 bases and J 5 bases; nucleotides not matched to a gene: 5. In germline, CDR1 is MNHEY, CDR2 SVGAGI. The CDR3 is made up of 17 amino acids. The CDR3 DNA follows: TGTGCCAGCAGTTGGGGACTAGCGGGAGGCGGTACCGGGGAGCTGTTTTTT. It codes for CASSWGLAGGGTGELFF.

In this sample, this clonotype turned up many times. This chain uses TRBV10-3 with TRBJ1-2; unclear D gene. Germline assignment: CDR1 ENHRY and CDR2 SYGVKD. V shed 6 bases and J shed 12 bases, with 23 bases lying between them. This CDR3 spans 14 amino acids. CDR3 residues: CAISRRAVVRLNTF. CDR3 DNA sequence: TGTGCCATCAGCCGACGAGCAGTCGTACGTCTGAACACCTTC.

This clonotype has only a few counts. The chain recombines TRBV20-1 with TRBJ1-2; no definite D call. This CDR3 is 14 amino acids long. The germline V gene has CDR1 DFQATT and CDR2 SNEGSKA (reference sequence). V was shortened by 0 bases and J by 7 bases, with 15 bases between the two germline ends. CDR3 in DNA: TGCAGTGCTAGAGATCCGAGGGATCGGGGTGGCTACACCTTC. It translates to CSARDPRDRGGYTF.

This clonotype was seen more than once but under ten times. This CDR3 reads CSARENYGYTF. The DNA for the CDR3 is TGCAGTGCTAGAGAAAACTATGGCTACACCTTC. The chain links TRBV20-1 to TRBJ1-2, with D hard to call. Germline CDR1 reads DFQATT; CDR2 reads SNEGSKA (reference sequence). The ends were cut back, 0 bases at V and 2 bases at J, with 1 base in the middle. This CDR3 region has 11 residues.

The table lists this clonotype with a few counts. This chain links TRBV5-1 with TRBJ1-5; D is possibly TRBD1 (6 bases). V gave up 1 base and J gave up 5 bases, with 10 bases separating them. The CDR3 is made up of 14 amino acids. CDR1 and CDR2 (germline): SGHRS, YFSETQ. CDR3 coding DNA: TGCGCCAGCAGCTTGACAGGGTGGGATCAGCCCCAGCATTTT. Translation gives CASSLTGWDQPQHF.

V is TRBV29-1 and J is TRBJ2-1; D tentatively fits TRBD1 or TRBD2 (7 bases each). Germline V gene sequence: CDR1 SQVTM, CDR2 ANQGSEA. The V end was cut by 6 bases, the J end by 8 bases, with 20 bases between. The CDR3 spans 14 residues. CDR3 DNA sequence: TGCAGCGTCGAGGGGGGGAGAGGGGGCGATGAGCAGTTCTTC. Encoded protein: CSVEGGRGGDEQFF.

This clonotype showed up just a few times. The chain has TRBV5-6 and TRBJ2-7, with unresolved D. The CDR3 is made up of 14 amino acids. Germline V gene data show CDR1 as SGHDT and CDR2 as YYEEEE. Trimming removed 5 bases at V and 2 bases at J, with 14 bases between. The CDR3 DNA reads TGTGCCAGCAGTCCCCGCCTCATAACCTACGAGCAGTACTTC. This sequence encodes CASSPRLITYEQYF. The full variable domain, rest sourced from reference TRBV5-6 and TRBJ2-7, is DAGVTQSPTHLIKTRGQQVTLRCSPKSGHDTVSWYQQALGQGPQFIFQYYEEEERQRGNFPDRFSGHQFPNYSSELNVNALLLGDSALYLCASSPRLITYEQYFGPGTRLTVT.

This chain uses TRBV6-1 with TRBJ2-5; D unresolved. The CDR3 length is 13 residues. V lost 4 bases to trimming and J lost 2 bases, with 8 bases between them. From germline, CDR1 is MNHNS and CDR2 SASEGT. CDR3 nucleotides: TGTGCCAGCAGTGGGGGTTTACAAGAGACCCAGTACTTC. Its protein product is CASSGGLQETQYF.

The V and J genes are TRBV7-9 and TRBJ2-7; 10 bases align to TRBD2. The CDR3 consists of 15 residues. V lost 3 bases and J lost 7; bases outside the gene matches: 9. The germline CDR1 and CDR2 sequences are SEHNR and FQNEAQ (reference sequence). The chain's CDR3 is CASSFEREGQWEQYF. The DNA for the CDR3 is TGTGCCAGCAGCTTTGAGCGGGAGGGCCAATGGGAGCAGTACTTC.

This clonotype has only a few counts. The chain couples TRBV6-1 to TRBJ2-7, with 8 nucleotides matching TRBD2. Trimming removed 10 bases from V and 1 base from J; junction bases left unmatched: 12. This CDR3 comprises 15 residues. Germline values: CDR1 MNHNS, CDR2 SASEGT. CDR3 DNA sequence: TGTGCCACTTCATCGCTCAGCGGGAGTTCCTACGAGCAGTACTTC. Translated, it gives CATSSLSGSSYEQYF.

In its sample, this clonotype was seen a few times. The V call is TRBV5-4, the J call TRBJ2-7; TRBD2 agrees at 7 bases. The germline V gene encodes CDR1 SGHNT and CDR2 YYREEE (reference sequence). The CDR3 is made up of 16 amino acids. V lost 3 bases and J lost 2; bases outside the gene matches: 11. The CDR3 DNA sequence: TGTGCCAGCAGCTACCTCCTTGCGGGGGAAGCCTACGAGCAGTACTTC. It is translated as CASSYLLAGEAYEQYF.

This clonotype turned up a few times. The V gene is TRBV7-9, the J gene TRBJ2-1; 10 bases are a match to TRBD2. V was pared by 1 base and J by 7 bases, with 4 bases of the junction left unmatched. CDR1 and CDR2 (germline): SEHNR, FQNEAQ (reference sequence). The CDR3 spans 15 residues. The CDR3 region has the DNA TGTGCCAGCAGCTTAGGCGGACTAGCGGTTAATGAGCAGTTCTTC. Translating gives CASSLGGLAVNEQFF.

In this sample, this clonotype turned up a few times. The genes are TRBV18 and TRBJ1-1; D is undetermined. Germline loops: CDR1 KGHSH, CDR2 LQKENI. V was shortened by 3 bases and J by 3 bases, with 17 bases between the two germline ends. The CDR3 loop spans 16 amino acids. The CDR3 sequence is CASSPRLMEGDTEAFF. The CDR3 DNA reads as TGTGCCAGCTCACCCCGCTTAATGGAGGGCGACACTGAAGCTTTCTTT.

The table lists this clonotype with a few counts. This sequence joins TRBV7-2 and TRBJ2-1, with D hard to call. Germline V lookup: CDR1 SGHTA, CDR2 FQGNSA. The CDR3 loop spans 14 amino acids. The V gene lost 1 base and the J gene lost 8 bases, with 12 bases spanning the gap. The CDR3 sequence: CASSLDYDRDEQFF. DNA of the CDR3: TGTGCCAGCAGCTTAGACTATGATCGGGATGAGCAGTTCTTC.

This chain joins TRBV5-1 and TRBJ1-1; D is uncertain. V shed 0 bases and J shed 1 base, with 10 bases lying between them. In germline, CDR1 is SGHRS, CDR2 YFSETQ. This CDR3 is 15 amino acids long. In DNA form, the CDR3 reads TGCGCCAGCAGCTTGGTTGGGATTGAGAACACTGAAGCTTTCTTT. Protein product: CASSLVGIENTEAFF.

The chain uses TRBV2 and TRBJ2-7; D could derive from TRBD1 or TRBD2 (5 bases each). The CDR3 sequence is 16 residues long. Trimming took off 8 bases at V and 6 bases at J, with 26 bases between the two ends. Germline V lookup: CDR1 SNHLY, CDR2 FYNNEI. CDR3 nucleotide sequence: TGTGCCAGCGGCGGATCCAGGGTTGGGGGAAGAGGCGAGCAGTACTTC. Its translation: CASGGSRVGGRGEQYF. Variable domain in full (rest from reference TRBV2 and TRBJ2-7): EPEVTQTPSHQVTQMGQEVILRCVPISNHLYFYWYRQILGQKVEFLVSFYNNEISEKSEIFDDQFSVERPDGSNFTLKIRSTKLEDSAMYFCASGGSRVGGRGEQYFGPGTRLTVT.